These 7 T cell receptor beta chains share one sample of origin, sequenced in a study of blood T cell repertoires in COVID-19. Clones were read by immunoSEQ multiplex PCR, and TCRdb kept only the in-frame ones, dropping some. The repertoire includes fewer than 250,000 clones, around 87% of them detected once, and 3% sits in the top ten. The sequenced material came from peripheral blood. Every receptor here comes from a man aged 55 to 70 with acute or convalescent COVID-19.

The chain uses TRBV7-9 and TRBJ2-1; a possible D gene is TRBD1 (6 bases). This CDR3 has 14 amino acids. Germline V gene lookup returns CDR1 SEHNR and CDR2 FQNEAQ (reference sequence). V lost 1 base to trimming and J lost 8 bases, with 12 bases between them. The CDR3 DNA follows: TGTGCCAGCAGCTTAGGTCAGGGGTTGGATGAGCAGTTCTTC. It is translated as CASSLGQGLDEQFF.

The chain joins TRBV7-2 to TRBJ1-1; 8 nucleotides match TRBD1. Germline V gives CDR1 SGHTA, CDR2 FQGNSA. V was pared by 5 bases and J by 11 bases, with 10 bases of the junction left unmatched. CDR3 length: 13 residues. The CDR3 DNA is TGTGCCAGCAGCCTCCTCGGACAGGGCCGCGCTTTCTTT. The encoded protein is CASSLLGQGRAFF.

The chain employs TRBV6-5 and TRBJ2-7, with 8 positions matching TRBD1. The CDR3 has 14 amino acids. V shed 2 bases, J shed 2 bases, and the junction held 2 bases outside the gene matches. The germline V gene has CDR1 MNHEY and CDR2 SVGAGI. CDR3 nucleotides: TGTGCCAGCAGTTACCGGACAGGGACCTACGAGCAGTACTTC. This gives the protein CASSYRTGTYEQYF.

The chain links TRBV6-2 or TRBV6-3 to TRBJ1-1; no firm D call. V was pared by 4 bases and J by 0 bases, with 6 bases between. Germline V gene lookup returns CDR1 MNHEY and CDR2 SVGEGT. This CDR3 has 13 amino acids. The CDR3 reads CASSSPMNTEAFF. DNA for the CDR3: TGTGCCAGCAGTTCCCCTATGAACACTGAAGCTTTCTTT.

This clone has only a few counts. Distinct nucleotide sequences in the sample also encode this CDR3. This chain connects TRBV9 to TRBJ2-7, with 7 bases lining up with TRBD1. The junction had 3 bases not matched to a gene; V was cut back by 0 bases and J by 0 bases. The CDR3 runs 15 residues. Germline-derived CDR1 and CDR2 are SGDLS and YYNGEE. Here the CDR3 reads CASSVGPGGSYEQYF. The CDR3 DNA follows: TGTGCCAGCAGCGTAGGGCCAGGGGGCTCCTACGAGCAGTACTTC.

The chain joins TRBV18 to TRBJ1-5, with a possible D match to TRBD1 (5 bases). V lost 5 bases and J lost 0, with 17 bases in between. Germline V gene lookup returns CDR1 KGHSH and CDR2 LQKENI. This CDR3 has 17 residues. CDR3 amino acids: CASSMTATLYSNQPQHF. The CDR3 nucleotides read TGTGCCAGCTCAATGACAGCCACCCTCTATAGCAATCAGCCCCAGCATTTT.

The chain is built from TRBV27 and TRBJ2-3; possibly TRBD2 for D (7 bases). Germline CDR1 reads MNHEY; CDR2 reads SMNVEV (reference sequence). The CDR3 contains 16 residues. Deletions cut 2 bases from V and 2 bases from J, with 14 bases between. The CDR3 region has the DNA TGTGCCAGCAGTTTAGGCTTTCGGGGGGCCACAGATACGCAGTATTTT. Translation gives CASSLGFRGATDTQYF.